These T cell receptor beta chains were read from a single sample in a study of CD8+ T cells in alopecia areata. Sequencing used immunoSEQ multiplex PCR; TCRdb keeps in-frame clones, though not all of them. Altogether 140,000 to 150,000 clones are present, approximately 45% being singletons, with the ten largest covering approximately 6.8%. The sample consisted of CD4+ T cells sorted from blood. The source of these receptors is a human donor with alopecia areata. The CDR3 runs from the conserved cysteine through the conserved F or W. Fields, in order: clone size, D gene, J gene, V gene, CDR3 DNA, CDR3 protein. D genes are given only for firm matches. Not all rows give a size; the values are once, few, many and, for expanded clones, a class.

few	TRBD1	TRBJ2-6	TRBV6-1	TGTGCCAGCATGCGGGACAGGGCAGGGGCCAACGTCCTGACTTTC	CASMRDRAGANVLTF
NA	NA	TRBJ2-7	TRBV28	TGTGCCAGCAGTCCACCCCTTGGCTACGAGCAGTACTTC	CASSPPLGYEQYF
few	NA	TRBJ1-2	TRBV29-1	TGCAGCGTTGTTCTGGGAACAGCTAACTATGGCTACACCTTC	CSVVLGTANYGYTF
NA	NA	TRBJ2-1	TRBV28	TGTGCCAGCAATGGACAAAACAATGAGCAGTTCTTC	CASNGQNNEQFF
NA	NA	TRBJ1-1	TRBV14	TGTGCCAGCAGCTACGGACGAAACACTGAAGCTTTCTTT	CASSYGRNTEAFF
NA	NA	TRBJ1-2	TRBV29-1	TGCAGCGTTGAAGATTTTACGGCTGGCTACACCTTC	CSVEDFTAGYTF
NA	NA	TRBJ2-1	TRBV29-1	TGCAGCGGCCTGCCCCAGGGTTCCTACAATGAGCAGTTCTTC	CSGLPQGSYNEQFF
few	TRBD2	TRBJ2-3	TRBV7-2	TGTGCCAGCAGCATGACTAGCGGGGCCACAGATACGCAGTATTTT	CASSMTSGATDTQYF
NA	NA	TRBJ2-1	TRBV7-2	TGTGCCAGCAGCTTAAGGTCGTACAATGAGCAGTTCTTC	CASSLRSYNEQFF
few	NA	TRBJ1-3	TRBV27	TGTGCCAGCAGTAACGTGGGGGGAGCTGGAAACACCATATATTTT	CASSNVGGAGNTIYF
NA	NA	TRBJ1-1	TRBV4-2	TGTGCCAGCAGCCAAGTCAGGCGGGAATTGGACACTGAAGCTTTCTTT	CASSQVRRELDTEAFF
few	NA	TRBJ1-2	TRBV7-9	TGTGCCAGCACCCAGGGCGACTATGGCTACACCTTC	CASTQGDYGYTF
NA	TRBD1	TRBJ2-7	TRBV23-1	TGCGCCAGCAGTCACAGGACAGGGACGATCTACGAGCAGTACTTC	CASSHRTGTIYEQYF
NA	NA	TRBJ2-1	TRBV11-2	TGTGCCAGCAGCTTTGGGCAGGACAATGAGCAGTTCTTC	CASSFGQDNEQFF
few	NA	TRBJ1-1	TRBV7-3	TGTGCCAGCAGCACCTACTTGAACACTGAAGCTTTCTTT	CASSTYLNTEAFF
few	TRBD2	TRBJ2-5	TRBV10-3	TGTGCCACCCTAAGCGGGATGGGAGAGACCCAGTACTTC	CATLSGMGETQYF
few	TRBD1	TRBJ2-3	TRBV2	TGTGCCAGCAGCCAAGATGGACAGGGAGATACGCAGTATTTT	CASSQDGQGDTQYF
NA	NA	TRBJ2-3	TRBV10-3	TGTGCCATCACCGGGGCCCAGGAGGATACGCAGTATTTT	CAITGAQEDTQYF
NA	NA	TRBJ2-4	TRBV11-2	TGTGCCAGCAGCTTGGGTAACATTCAGTACTTC	CASSLGNIQYF
NA	TRBD1	TRBJ1-2	TRBV7-2	TGTGCCAGCAGCCAACGGACAGGGGGCTATGGCTACACCTTC	CASSQRTGGYGYTF
NA	TRBD2	TRBJ2-7	TRBV30	TGTGCCTGGAGTTATAGCGGGAGGGCCGGCGAGCAGTACTTC	CAWSYSGRAGEQYF
NA	NA	TRBJ1-3	TRBV28	TGTGCCACACACGACAGCTCTGGAAACACCATATATTTT	CATHDSSGNTIYF
NA	NA	TRBJ2-7	TRBV7-9	TGTGCCAGCAGCTCCCTGACGGAAACCTACGAGCAGTACTTC	CASSSLTETYEQYF
NA	NA	TRBJ1-5	TRBV7-6	TGTGCCAGCAGCCTAAACCTCGGGCCCCAGCATTTT	CASSLNLGPQHF
few	TRBD1	TRBJ2-7	TRBV5-1	TGCGCCAGCAGCTTGGGCGGCAGGGGGTCCTACGAGCAGTACTTC	CASSLGGRGSYEQYF
NA	NA	TRBJ2-3	TRBV29-1	TGCAGCGTTTTGTTGAGATTCACAGATACGCAGTATTTT	CSVLLRFTDTQYF
NA	NA	TRBJ2-5	TRBV5-1	TGCGCCAGCAGCTTGGGGCAGGGGAAAGAGACCCAGTACTTC	CASSLGQGKETQYF
few	NA	TRBJ2-3	TRBV6-6	TGTGCCAGCAGCCCGCTCGTCCCAGATACGCAGTATTTT	CASSPLVPDTQYF
NA	NA	TRBJ1-1	TRBV29-1	TGCAGCGTACACCCCAGGCCCCGAACTGAAGCTTTCTTT	CSVHPRPRTEAFF
NA	NA	TRBJ1-2	TRBV7-9	TGTGCCAGCAGCTGGGGCCTCCGGGGGGATGGTGGCTACACCTTC	CASSWGLRGDGGYTF
NA	NA	TRBJ1-5	TRBV19	TGTGCCAGTAGCATATGGCTATGGGGCAGGAATCAGCCCCAGCATTTT	CASSIWLWGRNQPQHF
NA	TRBD2	TRBJ2-1	TRBV4-1	TGCGCCAGCAGCCAAGCCCCCGGGACTACCTACAATGAGCAGTTCTTC	CASSQAPGTTYNEQFF
NA	NA	TRBJ2-3	TRBV28	TGTGCCAGCAGTCCGCGGAGGGGCACAGATACGCAGTATTTT	CASSPRRGTDTQYF
NA	TRBD2	TRBJ2-5	TRBV2	TGTGCCGGTAGGACTAGCGGGAGGTACCAAGAGACCCAGTACTTC	CAGRTSGRYQETQYF
NA	NA	TRBJ1-5	TRBV2	TGTGCCAGCAGTGAAGCTAATAGCAATCAGCCCCAGCATTTT	CASSEANSNQPQHF
NA	NA	TRBJ1-2	TRBV15	TGTGCCACCAGACAGGGTAACTATGGCTACACCTTC	CATRQGNYGYTF
few	TRBD2	TRBJ2-1	TRBV5-1	TGCGCCAGCAGCTTGTCGGGACTAGCGGGAAATGAGCAGTTCTTC	CASSLSGLAGNEQFF
NA	TRBD1	TRBJ1-5	TRBV7-2	TGTGCCAGCAGCTTACTACAGGGGGTCAATCAGCCCCAGCATTTT	CASSLLQGVNQPQHF
few	NA	TRBJ2-7	TRBV15	TGTGCCACCAGCAGAGGTCCCGGGAGCCAATACGAGCAGTACTTC	CATSRGPGSQYEQYF
NA	TRBD1	TRBJ1-2	TRBV5-4	TGTGCCAGCAGCTGGACAGGGGGCGGGGGCCATGGCTACACCTTC	CASSWTGGGGHGYTF
NA	NA	TRBJ2-7	TRBV6-5	TGTGCCAGCAGTTACGGCAGGGTGTGGGCGGGCTCCGAGCAGTACTTC	CASSYGRVWAGSEQYF
NA	NA	TRBJ2-5	TRBV5-1	TGCGCCAGCAAGGGGGGGAAAGAGACCCAGTACTTC	CASKGGKETQYF
NA	NA	TRBJ2-7	TRBV30	TGTGCCTGGAGTGACGTCAGGGGCTACGAGCAGTACTTC	CAWSDVRGYEQYF
NA	TRBD1	TRBJ2-1	TRBV30	TGTGCCTGGAACCCCGGGACAGGGGTAAATGAGCAGTTCTTC	CAWNPGTGVNEQFF
NA	NA	TRBJ2-5	TRBV29-1	TGCAGCGTTCATCCAGGGAGTGAGACCCAGTACTTC	CSVHPGSETQYF
few	NA	TRBJ1-1	TRBV18	TGTGCCAGCTCTCAGTCCGTGGGGAACCGTGAAGCTTTCTTT	CASSQSVGNREAFF